Sequencing of this T cell receptor (beta chain) was carried out in a study of blood T cell repertoires in COVID-19. On the study more broadly: In each case, the material was cDNA or gDNA derived from T cells, B-cell-depleted T cells, or PBMCs.

Enrolled through a virtual design, the participants were between 18 and 89 years of age and came from about two dozen US areas. Participant reports of clinical history set cohort assignment. Among Cohort 3 donors, those recovered had two negative PCRs, clearance, or symptom resolution. Repertoires were generated with immunoSEQ multiplex PCR, while TCRdb's copy carries only in-frame clones and drops some. The table has some 320,000 clones, around 87% seen once. Sequencing was carried out using PBMCs or T cells enriched from blood (not recorded which). This receptor was identified in a woman aged 25-40 years who had recovered from COVID-19.

As DNA, the CDR3 is TGCGCCAGCAGCCAGGAACAGGGGACTAATGAAAAACTGTTTTTT. Translating it yields CASSQEQGTNEKLFF. This sequence joins TRBV4-1 and TRBJ1-4, with 7 bases aligning to TRBD1. The CDR3 consists of 15 residues. Germline lookup yields CDR1 MGHRA and CDR2 YSYEKL. V gave up 3 bases and J gave up 2 bases; unmatched junction bases: 3.